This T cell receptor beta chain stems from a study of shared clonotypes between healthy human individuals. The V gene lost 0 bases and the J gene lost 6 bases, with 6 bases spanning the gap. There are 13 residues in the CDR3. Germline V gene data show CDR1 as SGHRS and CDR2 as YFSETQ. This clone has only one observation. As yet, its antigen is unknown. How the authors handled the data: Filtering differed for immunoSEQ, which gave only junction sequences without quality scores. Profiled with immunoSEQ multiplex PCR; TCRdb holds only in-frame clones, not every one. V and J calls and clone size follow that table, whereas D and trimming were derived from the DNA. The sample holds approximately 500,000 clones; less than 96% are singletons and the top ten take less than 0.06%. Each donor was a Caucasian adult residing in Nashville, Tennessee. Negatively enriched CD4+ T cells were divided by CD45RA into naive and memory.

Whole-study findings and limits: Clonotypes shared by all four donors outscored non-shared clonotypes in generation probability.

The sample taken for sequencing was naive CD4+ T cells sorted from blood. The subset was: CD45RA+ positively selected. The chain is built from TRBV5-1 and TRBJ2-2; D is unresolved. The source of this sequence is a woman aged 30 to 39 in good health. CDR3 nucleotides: TGCGCCAGCAGCTTGGGAGGTGCCGGGGAGCTGTTTTTT. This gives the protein CASSLGGAGELFF.